What follows are 19 T cell receptor beta chains derived from one specimen sequenced in a study of type 1 and type 2 diabetes patients. Genomic DNA was the PCR template. The TCR beta CDR3 region was amplified using 30 forward and 13 reverse primers. A single record per CDR3 protein comes from TCRdb applying MiXCR to the multiplex PCR reads. The sample gives approximately 260,000 distinct CDR3 sequences, 45% to 60% of which show up once; roughly 13% is in the top ten. Sequencing used peripheral blood mononuclear cells (PBMCs). The origin of the receptors is a young man with type 2 diabetes.

This clonotype has just one count. The gene calls are TRBV10-1 and TRBJ2-1, with no clear D. CDR1 is WNHNN, CDR2 SYGVQD, per germline (reference sequence). This CDR3 spans 12 amino acids. V lost 3 bases and J 8 bases, leaving 8 bases between the germline ends. The CDR3 DNA reads as TGCGCCAGCAGTGATAATAGGGATGAGCAGTTCTTC. This encodes CASSDNRDEQFF.

The rearrangement links TRBV27 to TRBJ2-5; no clear D gene. V lost 2 bases and J lost 4, with 11 bases in between. The CDR3 contains 14 residues. Germline V lookup: CDR1 MNHEY, CDR2 SMNVEV (reference sequence). Here the CDR3 reads CASSLVGKGETQYF. The DNA of the CDR3 is TGTGCCAGCAGTTTAGTGGGAAAGGGAGAGACCCAGTACTTC.

This clonotype came up once. The chain uses TRBV19 and TRBJ2-2; D is possibly TRBD1 or TRBD2 (5 bases each). The CDR3 totals 14 residues. Germline values: CDR1 LNHDA, CDR2 SQIVND (reference sequence). V shed 11 bases and J shed 0 bases, with 13 bases lying between them. As DNA, the CDR3 is TGTGCCCCCTGGGGGACGGCGAACACCGGGGAGCTGTTTTTT. Residues: CAPWGTANTGELFF. The full variable domain, in which reference TRBV19 and TRBJ2-2 provide the parts outside the CDR3, is DGGITQSPKYLFRKEGQNVTLSCEQNLNHDAMYWYRQDPGQGLRLIYYSQIVNDFQKGDIAEGYSVSREKKESFPLTVTSAQKNPTAFYLCAPWGTANTGELFFGEGSRLTVL.

This chain joins TRBV20-1 and TRBJ2-5; D unresolved. The CDR3 sequence is 13 residues long. Germline V gene lookup returns CDR1 DFQATT and CDR2 SNEGSKA (reference sequence). With 5 bases removed from V and 1 base from J, the gap between germline ends came to 11 bases. CDR3: CSAETPLQETQYF. The CDR3 DNA reads as TGCAGTGCTGAAACACCACTCCAAGAGACCCAGTACTTC.

The sample holds many counts of this clonotype. The chain carries TRBV7-2 and TRBJ2-2; either TRBD1 or TRBD2 may supply D (6 bases each). CDR3 length: 15 residues. Looked up from germline, CDR1 is SGHTA and CDR2 is FQGNSA. Between the trimmed V and J ends, which lost 5 bases and 5 bases, there was a span of 15 bases. The CDR3 sequence: CASSQQGGLTGELFF. The CDR3 coding sequence is TGTGCCAGCAGCCAACAGGGAGGTTTGACCGGGGAGCTGTTTTTT.

Written as DNA, the CDR3 is TGTGCCATCAGTGGGGGACAGGGGGCCTACGAGCAGTACTTC. Translated: CAISGGQGAYEQYF. This chain joins TRBV10-3 and TRBJ2-7; the match to TRBD1 covers 11 bases. This CDR3 region has 14 residues. V was clipped by 4 bases and J by 2 bases; unmatched bases: 1. Germline V lookup: CDR1 ENHRY, CDR2 SYGVKD.

The chain combines TRBV7-2 with TRBJ2-7; the D is unclear. The DNA end is more similar to TRBJ2-1, so the J call may be wrong. The CDR3 sequence is 14 residues long. Germline lookup yields CDR1 SGHTA and CDR2 FQGNSA. CDR3 sequence: CASSLDPEYNEQFF. Written as DNA, the CDR3 is TGTGCCAGCAGCTTAGATCCGGAGTACAATGAGCAGTTCTTC.

The chain carries TRBV6-6 and TRBJ2-7; TRBD1 matches 9 bases. From germline, CDR1 is MNHNY and CDR2 SVGAGI (reference sequence). Trimming took 6 bases from V and 1 from J; bases not matched to a gene: 4. The CDR3 is made up of 14 amino acids. In DNA form, the CDR3 reads TGTGCCAGCAGGGGACAGGGTAATTCCTACGAGCAGTACTTC. Its protein is CASRGQGNSYEQYF.

This clonotype was seen repeatedly, ten times or more. The junction shows a germline mismatch at one end, possibly a read error. The chain employs TRBV19 and TRBJ1-1; D may be TRBD1 (6 bases). The CDR3 extends over 13 amino acids. CDR1 is LNHDA and CDR2 is SQIVND in the germline V gene (reference sequence). The CDR3 bases are TGTGCCAGCAGTATACAGGGTAACACTGAAGCTTTCTTT. This gives the protein CASSIQGNTEAFF.

This clonotype was seen only a few times. This chain connects TRBV7-2 to TRBJ2-7, with a weak D call TRBD1 (5 bases). Per the germline V gene, CDR1 is SGHTA and CDR2 is FQGNSA. The length of the CDR3 is 14 residues. Trimming took 0 bases from V and 6 from J, leaving 12 bases between them. CDR3 in DNA: TGTGCCAGCAGCTTAGCGGCCAGGGCGAGCGAGCAGTACTTC. Translating gives CASSLAARASEQYF.

The chain couples TRBV6-5 to TRBJ1-2; tentative D call: TRBD1 (5 bases). The length of the CDR3 is 13 residues. Germline CDR1 reads MNHEY; CDR2 reads SVGAGI. V lost 7 bases and J lost 2, with 11 bases in between. CDR3 DNA sequence: TGTGCCAGCAAGGGGAAACAGAACTATGGCTACACCTTC. Encoded protein: CASKGKQNYGYTF.

J is TRBJ1-1 and V is TRBV19; D call uncertain. Germline V gene data show CDR1 as LNHDA and CDR2 as SQIVND (reference sequence). The CDR3 contains 14 residues. V was pared by 1 base and J by 2 bases, with 8 bases between. CDR3 protein: CASSIAPLNTEAFF. The CDR3 bases are TGTGCCAGTAGTATAGCCCCGTTAAACACTGAAGCTTTCTTT.

The rearrangement uses TRBV6-4 and TRBJ2-3, with 10 nucleotides matching TRBD2. In germline, CDR1 is MRHNA, CDR2 SNTAGT. The CDR3 is 14 residues long. V trimming: 3 bases; J trimming: 4 bases; junction bases outside the gene matches: 1. This CDR3 reads CASSESGGADTQYF. Written as DNA, the CDR3 is TGTGCCAGCAGTGAAAGCGGGGGGGCAGATACGCAGTATTTT.

This clonotype was counted a few times. J is TRBJ1-1 and V is TRBV30; the D gene is possibly TRBD1 (6 bases). CDR3 size: 15 residues. Germline CDR1 and CDR2: GTSNPN and SVGIG (reference sequence). V was cut by 5 bases and J by 1 base, with 17 bases left in between. The CDR3: CAWRSWGHPNTEAFF. CDR3 sequence (DNA): TGTGCCTGGCGCTCATGGGGACATCCGAACACTGAAGCTTTCTTT. Full variable domain (rest looked up from reference TRBV30 and TRBJ1-1): SQTIHQWPATLVQPVGSPLSLECTVEGTSNPNLYWYRQAAGRGLQLLFYSVGIGQISSEVPQNLSASRPQDRQFILSSKKLLLSDSGFYLCAWRSWGHPNTEAFFGQGTRLTVV.

There are a few counts of this clonotype. The CDR3 region is CASSSRGTYEQYF. CDR3 in DNA: TGTGCCAGCAGCTCCCGGGGGACCTACGAGCAGTACTTC. The rearrangement joins TRBV2 to TRBJ2-7; TRBD2 is a possible D gene (6 bases). V gave up 6 bases and J gave up 2 bases, with 11 bases separating them. Germline loops: CDR1 SNHLY, CDR2 FYNNEI. CDR3 length: 13 amino acids.

This sequence joins TRBV13 and TRBJ2-3; D is possibly TRBD1 (7 bases). This CDR3 contains 14 residues. Deletions cut 3 bases from V and 4 bases from J, with 11 bases between. Per germline, CDR1 PRHDT and CDR2 FYEKMQ (reference sequence). This CDR3 reads CASSLTGRSDTQYF. The DNA of the CDR3 is TGTGCCAGCAGCTTGACAGGGAGGTCAGATACGCAGTATTTT.

The chain uses TRBV20-1 and TRBJ2-5; no firm D call. Trimming pared 4 bases from V and 5 bases from J, leaving 11 bases between. The CDR3 is 12 residues long. CDR1 and CDR2 (germline): DFQATT, SNEGSKA (reference sequence). CDR3 nucleotide sequence: TGCAGTGCTATCGAAGTATTGGAGACCCAGTACTTC. Protein: CSAIEVLETQYF.

This chain joins TRBV14 and TRBJ1-1; D gene uncertain. Germline CDR1 is SGHDN and CDR2 is FVKESK. This CDR3 is built from 16 residues. Trimming left V 1 base short and J 2 bases short, with 14 bases between. Here the CDR3 DNA reads TGTGCCAGCAGCCAAGGCAGGCTATACTTCAACACTGAAGCTTTCTTT. It yields the protein CASSQGRLYFNTEAFF.

This chain links TRBV20-1 with TRBJ2-2, with 10 positions matching TRBD2. CDR3 length: 15 residues. J lost 4 bases, V lost 5 bases, and 7 bases had no gene match. The germline V gene has CDR1 DFQATT and CDR2 SNEGSKA (reference sequence). The CDR3 region is CSAAVAGGSTGELFF. Here the CDR3 DNA reads TGCAGTGCTGCCGTAGCGGGAGGTTCCACCGGGGAGCTGTTTTTT.